The table lists the clone carrying this TCR beta chain with a count of one. Germline is not matched at one junction end, which may reflect a read error. The CDR3 totals 16 residues. Germline values: CDR1 ENHRY, CDR2 SYGVKD. The data were obtained in a study of blood T cells in healthy people across ages. Through a sample-barcoded 5' primer and a J-beta primer mix, a second PCR was run for about 6 to 12 cycles. TCRdb re-called the 5' RACE reads through MiXCR, storing one row per CDR3 protein. This table holds roughly 1.5 million distinct CDR3 sequences, about 45% found once. The V gene is TRBV10-3, the J gene TRBJ2-1; no reliable D call. Sequenced input: blood. The clonotype comes from a young woman in good health. The CDR3 loop reads CAVSESSHLSYNEQFF. The CDR3 coding sequence is TGTGCCGTCAGTGAGTCTTCCCACCTCTCCTACAATGAGCAGTTCTTC.